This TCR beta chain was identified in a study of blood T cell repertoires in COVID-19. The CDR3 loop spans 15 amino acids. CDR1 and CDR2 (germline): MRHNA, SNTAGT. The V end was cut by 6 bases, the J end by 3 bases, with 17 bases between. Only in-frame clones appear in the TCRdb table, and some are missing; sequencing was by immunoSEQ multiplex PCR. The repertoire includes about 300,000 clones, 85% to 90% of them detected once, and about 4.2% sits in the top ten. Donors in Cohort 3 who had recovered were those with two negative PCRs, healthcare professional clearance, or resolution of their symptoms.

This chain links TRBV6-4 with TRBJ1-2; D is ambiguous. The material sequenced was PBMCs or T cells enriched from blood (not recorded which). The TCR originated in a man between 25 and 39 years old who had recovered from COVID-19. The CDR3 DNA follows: TGTGCCAGCAGCGAACAGCCCCTCCCGGACTATGGCTACACCTTC. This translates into CASSEQPLPDYGYTF.